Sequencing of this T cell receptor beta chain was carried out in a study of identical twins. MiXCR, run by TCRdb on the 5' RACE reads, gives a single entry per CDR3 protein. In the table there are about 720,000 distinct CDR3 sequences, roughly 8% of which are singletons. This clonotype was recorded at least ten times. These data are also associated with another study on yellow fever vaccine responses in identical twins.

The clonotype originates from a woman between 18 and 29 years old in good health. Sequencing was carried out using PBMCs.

CDR3 region: CASSKGTYEQYF. CDR3 in DNA: TGCGCCAGCAGCAAAGGAACCTACGAGCAGTACTTC. This chain connects TRBV5-1 to TRBJ2-7; D is unresolved. CDR1 and CDR2 (germline): SGHRS, YFSETQ. With 4 bases removed from V and 2 bases from J, the gap between germline ends came to 7 bases. The length of the CDR3 is 12 residues.